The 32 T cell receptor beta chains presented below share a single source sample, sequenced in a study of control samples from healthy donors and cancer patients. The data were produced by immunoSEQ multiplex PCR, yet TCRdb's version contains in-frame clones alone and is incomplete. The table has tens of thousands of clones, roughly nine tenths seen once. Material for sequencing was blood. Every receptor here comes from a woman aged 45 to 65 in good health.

CDR3 in DNA: TGTGCCAGCTCACAAGAACTACAGCACACCGGGGAGCTGTTTTTT. Protein: CASSQELQHTGELFF. The chain is built from TRBV18 and TRBJ2-2; D ambiguous. In germline, CDR1 is KGHSH, CDR2 LQKENI. The CDR3 is 15 residues long. Trimming took 4 bases from V and 3 from J, leaving 12 bases between them.

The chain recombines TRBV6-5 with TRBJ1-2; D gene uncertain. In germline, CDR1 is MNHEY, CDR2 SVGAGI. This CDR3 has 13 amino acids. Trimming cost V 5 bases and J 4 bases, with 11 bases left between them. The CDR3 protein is CASSPRAVYGYTF. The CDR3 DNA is TGTGCCAGCAGTCCAAGGGCAGTCTATGGCTACACCTTC.

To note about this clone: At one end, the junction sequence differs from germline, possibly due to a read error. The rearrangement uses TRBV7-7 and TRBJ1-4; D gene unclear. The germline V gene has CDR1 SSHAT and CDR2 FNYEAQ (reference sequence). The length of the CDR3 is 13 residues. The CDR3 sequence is CASSLREREKLFF. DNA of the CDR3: TGTGCTAGCAGCCTGCGGGAGAGGGAAAAACTGTTTTTT.

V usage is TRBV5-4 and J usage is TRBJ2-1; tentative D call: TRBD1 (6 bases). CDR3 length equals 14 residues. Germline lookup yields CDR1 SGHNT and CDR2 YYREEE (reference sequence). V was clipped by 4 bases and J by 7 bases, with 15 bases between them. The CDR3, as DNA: TGTGCCAGCAGCCACGGGACACGTGCTAATGAGCAGTTCTTC. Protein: CASSHGTRANEQFF.

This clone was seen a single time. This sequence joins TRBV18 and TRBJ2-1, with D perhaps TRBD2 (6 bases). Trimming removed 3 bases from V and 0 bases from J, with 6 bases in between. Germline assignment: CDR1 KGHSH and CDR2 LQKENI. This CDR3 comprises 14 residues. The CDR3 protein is CASSPDYSYNEQFF. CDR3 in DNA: TGTGCCAGCTCACCGGACTACTCCTACAATGAGCAGTTCTTC.

The CDR3, as DNA: TGTGCCAGCGCTGAACCCAGCGGGAGGTATGAGCAGTTCTTC. This sequence encodes CASAEPSGRYEQFF. The chain joins TRBV28 to TRBJ2-1, with 9 positions matching TRBD2. V dropped 8 bases and J dropped 8; count of bases not matched to a gene: 10. The CDR3 runs 14 residues. In germline, CDR1 is MDHEN, CDR2 SYDVKM. The full variable domain, completed using reference TRBV28 and TRBJ2-1, is DVKVTQSSRYLVKRTGEKVFLECVQDMDHENMFWYRQDPGLGLRLIYFSYDVKMKEKGDIPEGYSVSREKKERFSLILESASTNQTSMYLCASAEPSGRYEQFFGPGTRLTVL.

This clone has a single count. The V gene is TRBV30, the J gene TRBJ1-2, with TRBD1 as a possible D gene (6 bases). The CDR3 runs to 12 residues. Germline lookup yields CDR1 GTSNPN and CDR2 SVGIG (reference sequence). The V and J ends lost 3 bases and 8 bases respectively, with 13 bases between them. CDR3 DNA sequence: TGTGCCTGGAGGGGGGACAAAAGAGGCTACACCTTC. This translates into CAWRGDKRGYTF.

Here the CDR3 DNA reads TGTGCCAGTAGTCTCGGACTAGCGGGAGTGGACGAGCAGTACTTC. Translation gives CASSLGLAGVDEQYF. This sequence joins TRBV19 and TRBJ2-7, with 13 nucleotides matching TRBD2. CDR3 length equals 15 residues. The J segment lost 5 bases and the V segment lost 5 bases, leaving 6 bases of the junction unmatched. Germline loops: CDR1 LNHDA, CDR2 SQIVND (reference sequence).

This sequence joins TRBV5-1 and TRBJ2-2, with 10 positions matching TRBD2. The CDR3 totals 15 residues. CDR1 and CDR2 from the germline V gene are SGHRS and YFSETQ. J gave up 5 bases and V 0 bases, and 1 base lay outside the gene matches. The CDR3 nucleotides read TGCGCCAGCAGCTTGGTAGCGGGAGGAACCGGGGAGCTGTTTTTT. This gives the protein CASSLVAGGTGELFF.

The CDR3 nucleotides read TGCGCCAGCAGCCTGAACGGCAGGGGGACGAACACTGAAGCTTTCTTT. It yields the protein CASSLNGRGTNTEAFF. The chain employs TRBV5-1 and TRBJ1-1; 7 positions agree with TRBD1. Germline trimming cut 4 bases from V and 1 base from J; bases unmatched to any gene: 10. The CDR3 contains 16 residues. CDR1 and CDR2 from the germline V gene are SGHRS and YFSETQ.

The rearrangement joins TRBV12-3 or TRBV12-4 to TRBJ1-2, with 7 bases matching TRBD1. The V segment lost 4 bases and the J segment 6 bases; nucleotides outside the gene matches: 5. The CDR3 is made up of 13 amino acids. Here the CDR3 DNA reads TGTGCCAGCAGTTCAACGGACAGGCATGGCTACACCTTC. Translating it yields CASSSTDRHGYTF.

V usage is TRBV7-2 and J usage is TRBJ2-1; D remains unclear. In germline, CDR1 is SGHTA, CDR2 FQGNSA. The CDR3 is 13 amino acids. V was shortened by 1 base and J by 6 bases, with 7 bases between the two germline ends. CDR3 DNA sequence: TGTGCCAGCAGCTTAGTTCCGCCCAATGAGCAGTTCTTC. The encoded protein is CASSLVPPNEQFF.

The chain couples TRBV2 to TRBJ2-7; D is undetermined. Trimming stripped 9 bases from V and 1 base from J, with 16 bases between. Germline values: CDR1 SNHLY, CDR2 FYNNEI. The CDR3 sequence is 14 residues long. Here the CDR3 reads CASGPKEWSYEQYF. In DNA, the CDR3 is TGTGCCAGTGGGCCGAAAGAGTGGTCCTACGAGCAGTACTTC.

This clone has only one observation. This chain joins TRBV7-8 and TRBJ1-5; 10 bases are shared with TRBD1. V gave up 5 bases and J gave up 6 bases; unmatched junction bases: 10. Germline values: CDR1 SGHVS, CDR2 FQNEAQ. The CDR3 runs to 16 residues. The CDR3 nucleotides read TGTGCCAGCAGCCCCTTAGGGGGGACAGGGGCTCAGCCCCAGCATTTT. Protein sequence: CASSPLGGTGAQPQHF.

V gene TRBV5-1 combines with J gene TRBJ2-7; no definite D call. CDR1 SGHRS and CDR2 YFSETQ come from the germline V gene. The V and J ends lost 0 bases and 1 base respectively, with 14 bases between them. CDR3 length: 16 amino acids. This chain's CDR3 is CASSLEPTIRSYEQYF. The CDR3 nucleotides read TGCGCCAGCAGCTTGGAACCCACGATTCGATCCTACGAGCAGTACTTC.

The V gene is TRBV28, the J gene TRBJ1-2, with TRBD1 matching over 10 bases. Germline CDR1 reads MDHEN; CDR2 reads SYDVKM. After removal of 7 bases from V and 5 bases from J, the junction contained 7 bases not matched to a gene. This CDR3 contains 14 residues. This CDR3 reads CASTPGQGRYGYTF. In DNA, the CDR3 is TGTGCCAGCACGCCGGGACAGGGGCGATATGGCTACACCTTC.

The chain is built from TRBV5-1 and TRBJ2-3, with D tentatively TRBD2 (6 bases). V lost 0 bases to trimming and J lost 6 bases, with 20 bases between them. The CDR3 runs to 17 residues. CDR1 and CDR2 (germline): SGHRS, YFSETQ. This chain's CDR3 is CASSLGQAGPFIDTQYF. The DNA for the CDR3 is TGCGCCAGCAGCTTGGGGCAAGCGGGTCCATTCATTGATACGCAGTATTTT.

CDR3 nucleotide sequence: TGTGCCATCAGATCGACAGGGGTGTCTGAGCAGTTCTTC. Translation gives CAIRSTGVSEQFF. The J gene is TRBJ2-1, the V gene TRBV10-3; 8 positions agree with TRBD1. V dropped 6 bases and J dropped 9; count of bases not matched to a gene: 7. The CDR3 has 13 residues. CDR1 is ENHRY and CDR2 is SYGVKD in the germline V gene.

CDR3: CASSEWAGSTDTQYF. CDR3 sequence (DNA): TGTGCCAGCAGTGAGTGGGCGGGGAGCACAGATACGCAGTATTTT. The J gene is TRBJ2-3, the V gene TRBV6-1, with D possibly matching TRBD2 (6 bases). V shed 3 bases and J shed 0 bases, with 10 bases lying between them. This CDR3 has 15 amino acids. CDR1 and CDR2 from the germline V gene are MNHNS and SASEGT.

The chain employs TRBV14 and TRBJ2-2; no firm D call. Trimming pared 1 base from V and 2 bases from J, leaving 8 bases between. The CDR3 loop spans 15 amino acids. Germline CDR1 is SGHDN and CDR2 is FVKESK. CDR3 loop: CASSQGRGNTGELFF. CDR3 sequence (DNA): TGTGCCAGCAGCCAAGGTAGAGGTAACACCGGGGAGCTGTTTTTT.

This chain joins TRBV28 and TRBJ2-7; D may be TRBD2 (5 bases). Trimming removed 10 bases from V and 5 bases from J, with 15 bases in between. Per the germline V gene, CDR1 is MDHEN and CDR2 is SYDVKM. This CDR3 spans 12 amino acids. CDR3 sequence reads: CATRESENEQYF. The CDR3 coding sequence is TGTGCCACCCGGGAATCCGAAAACGAGCAGTACTTC.

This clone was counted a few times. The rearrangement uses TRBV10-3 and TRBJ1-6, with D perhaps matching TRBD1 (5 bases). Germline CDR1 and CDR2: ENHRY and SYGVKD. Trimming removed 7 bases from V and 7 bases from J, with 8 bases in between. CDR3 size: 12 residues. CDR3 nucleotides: TGTGCCATCAAGGGGCAGAATTCACCCCTCCACTTT. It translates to CAIKGQNSPLHF.

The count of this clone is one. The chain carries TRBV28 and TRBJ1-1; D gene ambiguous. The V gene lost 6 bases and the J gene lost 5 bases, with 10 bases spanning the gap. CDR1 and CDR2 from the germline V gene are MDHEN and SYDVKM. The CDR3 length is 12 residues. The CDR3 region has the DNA TGTGCCAGCAGCTCCTACGGGACTGAAGCTTTCTTT. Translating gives CASSSYGTEAFF. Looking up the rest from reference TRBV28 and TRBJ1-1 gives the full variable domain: DVKVTQSSRYLVKRTGEKVFLECVQDMDHENMFWYRQDPGLGLRLIYFSYDVKMKEKGDIPEGYSVSREKKERFSLILESASTNQTSMYLCASSSYGTEAFFGQGTRLTVV.

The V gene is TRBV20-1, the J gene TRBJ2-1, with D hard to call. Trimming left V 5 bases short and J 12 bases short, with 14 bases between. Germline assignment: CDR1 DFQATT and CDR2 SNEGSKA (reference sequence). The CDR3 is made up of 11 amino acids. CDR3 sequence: CSAGKERWQFF. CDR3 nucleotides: TGCAGTGCTGGAAAAGAACGCTGGCAGTTCTTC.

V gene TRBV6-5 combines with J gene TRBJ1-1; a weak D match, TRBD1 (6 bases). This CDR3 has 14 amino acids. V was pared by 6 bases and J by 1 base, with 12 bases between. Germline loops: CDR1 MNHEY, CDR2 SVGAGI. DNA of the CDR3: TGTGCCAGCAGATTAGGGGGGCGGAACACTGAAGCTTTCTTT. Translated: CASRLGGRNTEAFF.

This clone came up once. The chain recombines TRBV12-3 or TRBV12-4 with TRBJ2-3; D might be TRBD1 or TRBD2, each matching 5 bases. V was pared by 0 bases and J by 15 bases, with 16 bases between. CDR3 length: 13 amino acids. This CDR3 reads CASSLALGGSSYF. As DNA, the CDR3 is TGTGCCAGCAGTTTAGCGCTTGGGGGATCGTCCTATTTT.

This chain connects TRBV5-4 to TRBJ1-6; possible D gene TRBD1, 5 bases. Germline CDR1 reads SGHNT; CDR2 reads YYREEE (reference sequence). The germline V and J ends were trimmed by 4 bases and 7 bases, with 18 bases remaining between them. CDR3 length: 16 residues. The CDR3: CASSLSRGSGNSPLHF. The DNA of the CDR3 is TGTGCCAGCAGCCTCTCGCGGGGGTCGGGCAATTCACCCCTCCACTTT. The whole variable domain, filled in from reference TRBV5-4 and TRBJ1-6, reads ETGVTQSPTHLIKTRGQQVTLRCSSQSGHNTVSWYQQALGQGPQFIFQYYREEENGRGNFPPRFSGLQFPNYSSELNVNALELDDSALYLCASSLSRGSGNSPLHFGNGTRLTVT.

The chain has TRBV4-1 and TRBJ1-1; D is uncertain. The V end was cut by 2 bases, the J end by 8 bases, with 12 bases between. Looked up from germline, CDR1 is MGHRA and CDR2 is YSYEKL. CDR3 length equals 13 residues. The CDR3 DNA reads TGCGCCAGCAGCCAAACCTGGGCGGAAGAAGCTTTCTTT. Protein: CASSQTWAEEAFF.

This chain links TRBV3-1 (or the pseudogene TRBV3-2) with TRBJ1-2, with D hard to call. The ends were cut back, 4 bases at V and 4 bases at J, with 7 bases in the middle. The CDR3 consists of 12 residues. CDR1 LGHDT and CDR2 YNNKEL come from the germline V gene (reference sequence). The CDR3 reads CASSLWGYGYTF. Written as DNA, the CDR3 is TGTGCCAGCAGCCTTTGGGGCTATGGCTACACCTTC.

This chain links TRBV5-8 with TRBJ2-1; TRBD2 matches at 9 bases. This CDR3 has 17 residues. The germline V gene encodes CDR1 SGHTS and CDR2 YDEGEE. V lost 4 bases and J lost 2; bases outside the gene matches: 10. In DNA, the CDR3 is TGTGCCAGCAGCGGGGACGGACTAGCGTTAACCTACAATGAGCAGTTCTTC. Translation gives CASSGDGLALTYNEQFF.

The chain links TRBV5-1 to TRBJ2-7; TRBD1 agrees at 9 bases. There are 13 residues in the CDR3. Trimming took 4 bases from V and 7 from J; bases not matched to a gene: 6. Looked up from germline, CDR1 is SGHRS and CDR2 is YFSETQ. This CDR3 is CASSLGQGREQYF. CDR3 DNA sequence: TGCGCCAGCAGCCTGGGACAGGGAAGGGAGCAGTACTTC.

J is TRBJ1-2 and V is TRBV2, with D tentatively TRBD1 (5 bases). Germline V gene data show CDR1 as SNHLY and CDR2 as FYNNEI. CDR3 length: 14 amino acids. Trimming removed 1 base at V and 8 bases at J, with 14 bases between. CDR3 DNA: TGTGCCAGCAGTGAAGGTGGCAGGGCAGGAGGCTACACCTTC. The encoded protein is CASSEGGRAGGYTF.